This section outlines one T cell receptor beta chain sequence together with its context. The data stem from a study of blood T cell repertoires in COVID-19. Study at large: Material from acute and convalescent COVID-19 was sourced from the United States, Italy and Spain. T cells, B-cell-depleted T cells, or PBMCs supplied cDNA or gDNA.

Original processing methods: Nucleated cell number was recorded as an estimate derived from reference gene primer amplification. Using immunoSEQ multiplex PCR, the repertoire was profiled, and TCRdb retains in-frame clones only, with some absent. The D gene and trimming were derived from the DNA, and the V and J assignments and clone size from that table. Of nearly 350,000 clones listed, 87% are singletons. One Seattle source followed patients from active infection through their disease course. Germline CDR1 LGHDT, CDR2 YNNKEL (reference sequence). V shed 3 bases and J 10 bases; nucleotides not matched to a gene: 4. The CDR3 spans 14 residues.

The chain is built from TRBV3-1 (or the pseudogene TRBV3-2) and TRBJ2-1, with 12 bases identical to TRBD2. The origin of this receptor is a woman between 50 and 59 years old with COVID-19, enrolled during active disease. Sequencing was done on a sample of peripheral blood. CDR3 in amino acids: CASSQPGTSGEQFF. The CDR3 coding sequence is TGTGCCAGCAGCCAGCCCGGGACTAGCGGGGAGCAGTTCTTC.